This TCR beta chain originates from a study of T cell changes during pregnancy in multiple sclerosis. Germline V gene sequence: CDR1 SGHRS, CDR2 YFSETQ. The junction had 9 bases not matched to a gene; V was cut back by 3 bases and J by 7 bases. This CDR3 contains 14 residues. Repertoires were generated with immunoSEQ multiplex PCR, while TCRdb's copy carries only in-frame clones and drops some. The sample shows about 100,000 clones, approximately 90% of them seen only once. This sequence joins TRBV5-1 and TRBJ2-7; 8 bases align to TRBD2. The source of this sequence is a female donor with multiple sclerosis, enrolled in a pregnancy study. The sequenced sample was peripheral blood, obtained in the second trimester of pregnancy. The CDR3 loop reads CASSYDGGGGEQYF. CDR3 sequence (DNA): TGCGCCAGCAGCTATGACGGGGGGGGTGGGGAGCAGTACTTC.